A single T cell receptor (beta chain) is shown here with its context. Its antigen target is currently unknown. No quality values exist for individual bases; no much larger clone is one base distant. Blood samples were collected up to 4 times in the first month after transplant and then at least monthly when available. Trimming costs V 6 bases and J 3 bases, and their ends lie 12 bases apart. The CDR3 spans 12 residues, from the cysteine through the phenylalanine. The retained sequence is limited to the CDR3, 36 bases, with the frame set at the first base. The germline V gene encodes CDR1 SQVTM and CDR2 ANQGSEA. This entry is derived from a study of graft-versus-host responses after intestinal transplantation (dated by TCRdb to the early 2020s). Study-wide context: Multivisceral, liver-intestinal, or isolated intestinal transplants were received by the recipients. Every recipient was given anti-thymocyte globulin induction, followed by approximately 3 years of maintenance tacrolimus and steroids. Instead of going to the commercial service, samples from a few later patients were sequenced in-house on an Illumina MiSeq and processed with MiXCR. A peak of at least 4% donor T cells among recipient peripheral blood mononuclear cells was the definition used for donor T cell macrochimerism. To identify alloreactive clones, pre-transplant mixed lymphocyte reaction products were sequenced and compared with unstimulated pre-transplant donor and recipient T cells. After intestinal transplantation, graft-versus-host and host-versus-graft alloreactive T cell clones were followed in the graft, circulation and bone marrow using bulk TCR-beta CDR3 sequencing. Of the 20 to 25 intestinal transplant recipients enrolled in the cohort, one of whom was a retransplant, a few patients without pretransplant specimens were excluded. The research as a whole found: GvH clones were detected in recipient bone marrow, and some of these GvH clones were observed earlier in ileal mucosa or blood, consistent with an intestinal mucosal origin. The relatively low number and heterogeneity of intestinal transplant patients limited the conclusions. Early after transplant, peak levels of circulating GvH clones were found to be associated with declines in HvG clones. In the allografts of patients with donor T cell macrochimerism, GvH to HvG T cell clonal ratios were high.

The method behind the library was the immunoSEQ multiplex PCR assay. Adaptive Biotechnologies carried out high-throughput TCR-beta CDR3 sequencing of genomic DNA for most patients. The source study handled its data this way. Adaptive's ImmunoSEQ software supplied the TCR sequencing data for about 18 patients, while MiXCR and VDJtools were used to process three other patients. CDR3 nucleotide sequences shared by donor and recipient were removed because the origin of these sequences could not be assigned. At least 2-fold expansion over unstimulated cells and a minimum CFSE-low frequency of 0.002% (template counts) or 0.001% (read counts) were required for clones to be classified as alloreactive. Mappable clones were those detected in sequenced pre-transplant spleen, lymph node, or MLR CFSE-low populations of the donor or recipient. The cumulative frequency of alloreactive clones was calculated as a percentage of all sequences, weighted by copy number. Drawn from immuneACCESS, this table holds only the in-frame rearrangements with V and J called that TCRdb kept. Clones are partly lost; checked studies trace under half to an unresolved V gene and leave the rest unexplained. That table furnishes V, J and clone size, whereas the DNA furnished D and trimming. The sample data list approximately 77,000 clones, and about 90% of these were observed just once. The top ten clones comprise over 0.55% of the sample.

The V gene is TRBV29-1 and the J gene is TRBJ2-7, and TRBD1 may be the D gene, going by 5 matching bases. This receptor was obtained from a human patient who received an intestinal transplant, so some T cells may come from the graft donor. The sequenced sample was PBMCs, obtained 98 days after intestinal transplantation. The encoded CDR3 is CSVQESLYEQYF. The nucleotide sequence reads as follows: TGCAGCGTACAGGAGTCCCTCTACGAGCAGTACTTC.